The subject of this entry is one T cell receptor beta chain. Its antigen is unknown. Generated by immunoSEQ multiplex PCR, the TCRdb table keeps only in-frame clones and is missing some. Of fewer than 50,000 clones in the sample, 90% were seen once. The data belong to a study of brain T cells in children with intractable seizures. Study results and limitations: Only CDR3 sequence similarity suggested viral specificity, without known HCMV serostatus.

Sequencing was limited to surgery cases with top T cell transcript signatures in brain tissue. At least one anti-epileptic drug was given before surgery. This CDR3 contains 16 residues. Germline CDR1 LNHDA, CDR2 SQIVND (reference sequence). The V and J ends lost 1 base and 8 bases respectively, with 17 bases between them. Sequenced here: peripheral blood, sampled at surgery. The sequence came from a girl aged 2-10 years with tuberous sclerosis and intractable seizures. The chain is built from TRBV19 and TRBJ1-4; D unresolved. CDR3 bases: TGTGCCAGTAGTATAGCTTTGGACCTACCGGACGAAAAACTGTTTTTT. Translating gives CASSIALDLPDEKLFF.